This T cell receptor beta chain was captured by sequencing in a study of blood T cell repertoires in COVID-19. Across the whole study: Researchers got acute and convalescent COVID-19 samples from the United States, Italy and Spain. From T cells, B-cell-depleted T cells, or PBMCs came the material, which was cDNA or gDNA.

In the study's own analysis: Amplification from reference gene primers served as the basis for estimated nucleated cell counts. The assay was immunoSEQ multiplex PCR, and TCRdb's table has in-frame clones only and misses some. The V and J calls and the clone size are those of that table, but D and trimming were determined from the DNA. The sample carries roughly 200,000 clones, approximately 81% recorded once. The TCR was taken from a woman older than 75 with acute or convalescent COVID-19. The specimen sequenced was peripheral blood.

The CDR3 DNA is TGTGCCAGCAGCGTAGCCGGCGTGGGCCATACAGACACTGAAGCTTTCTTT. The encoded protein is CASSVAGVGHTDTEAFF. The chain joins TRBV9 to TRBJ1-1; no reliable D call. The CDR3 is 17 residues long. Germline CDR1 and CDR2: SGDLS and YYNGEE. Trimming removed 0 bases from V and 3 bases from J, with 18 bases in between.